The entry below gives a single T cell receptor (beta chain) sequence along with its context. This receptor's antigen is unknown. Because the CDR3's place on the DNA is in doubt, the DNA is left out and the CDR3 is given as listed by TCRdb. TCRdb shows the sequencer as Illumina MiSeq. After the RNA was reverse transcribed with the SMARTer RACE cDNA Amplification kit, the TCR beta CDR3 region was amplified. RNA from sorted cells was extracted with the RNeasy Mini Kit. Illumina paired-end sequencing was applied to the TCR beta amplicons. As for the original processing: TCR repertoire analysis used MiXCR, VDJtools and the tcR R package. The inverse Simpson index was used to quantify diversity, and clones were categorized as rare, small, medium or expanded according to repertoire proportion. The public reads were reanalyzed by TCRdb: fastp trimming at Q25, MiXCR alignment, in-frame beta chains only. One record per CDR3 amino acid sequence lists the most common genes and DNA. The V and J calls were not made by the authors but by TCRdb's processing. The sample contains fewer than 6,000 distinct CDR3 sequences, around 97% of them found a single time. The top ten clonotypes cover roughly 40% of the sample.

These data come from a study of regulatory T cells after allogeneic stem cell transplantation (dated by TCRdb to about 2018). For the study in its entirety: Patients were divided into groups based on whether acute graft-versus-host disease developed within 100 days of stem cell transplantation. Conventional CD4+ T cells defined as CD4+CD25+/-CD127+ were also sorted and TCR-sequenced for comparison in the study. Fluorescence-activated cell sorting was used to isolate CD4+CD25+CD127- regulatory T cells from patient PBMCs. The study compared the TCR repertoire of regulatory T cells after allogeneic stem cell transplantation in patients who had acute graft-versus-host disease versus patients who did not.

Read against the paper, the sample's time point label means: 30 days after allogeneic hematopoietic stem cell transplantation. At 30 days after allogeneic hematopoietic stem cell transplantation, peripheral blood mononuclear cells were collected from the patients. The CDR3 runs 16 residues from the cysteine to the phenylalanine. The germline V gene sets CDR1 to SQVTM and CDR2 to ANQGSEA. Summary of the overall study and its limitations: In non-GvHD patients, the top 10 regulatory T-cell clones took up a significantly larger share of the repertoire, which suggests expansion of presumably allo-specific protective clones. Because of the small patient sample size, validation of the findings in a larger cohort was required. No regulatory T-cell clones were found in all patients, and the number of sorted cells showed no significant correlation with the inverse Simpson index. Whether or not patients had graft-versus-host disease, conventional CD4+ T-cell repertoire diversity showed no significant difference. Compared with patients who had graft-versus-host disease, patients without the disease had a regulatory T-cell TCR repertoire that was more focused and less diverse.

This TCR came from a human patient who had an allogeneic stem cell transplant, so the T cells may come from the graft donor. The sequence is built from TRBV29-1 and TRBJ2-1; the D segment call TRBD1 is taken from the table without a DNA check. Specimen: sorted CD4+ T cells from blood (whether regulatory or conventional is not recorded), collected 30 days after allogeneic stem cell transplant. The CDR3 here reads CSVAPGTGRSYNEQFF.